This T cell receptor beta chain derives from a study of radiotherapy plus CTLA-4 blockade in lung cancer. Across the study: Objective responses were observed in around 17% of patients, and disease control was achieved by about 30%.

This CDR3 is built from 14 residues. V lost 8 bases, J lost 2 bases, and 6 bases stayed unmatched. CDR1 LNHNV and CDR2 YYDKDF come from the germline V gene (reference sequence). About this clone itself: Antigen unknown.

Patients with chemo-refractory metastatic non-small-cell lung cancer received focal radiation plus CTLA-4 blockade with ipilimumab. Only in-frame clones appear in the TCRdb table, and some are missing; sequencing was by immunoSEQ multiplex PCR. Of tens of thousands of clones in the sample, over 80% are singletons; the top ten hold more than 14%. Study results and caveats: Response was reportedly best predicted by early blood T cell clone dynamics, with interferon-beta. TCR clones of tumor origin grew in blood after radiotherapy plus ipilimumab.

The sequence derives from a human donor with non-small cell lung cancer that progressed on radiotherapy plus ipilimumab. Sequencing used peripheral blood, obtained from a patient treated with radiotherapy plus ipilimumab. V is TRBV15 and J is TRBJ2-7; TRBD1 agrees at 10 bases. The DNA for the CDR3 is TGTGCCACCCACAAAGGACAGGGGGCCTACGAGCAGTACTTC. This gives the protein CATHKGQGAYEQYF.